The TCR beta chain under discussion was sequenced for a study of T cell repertoires in cytomegalovirus infection. Study summary: CMV infection and matching HLA type were both indicated by public TCR beta signatures.

Overall study results and limits: Adding up the frequency of public TCR beta families identified people who carried CMV plus the relevant HLA. In two of eight donors, the top clonotype was HLA-C-restricted CMV-specific.

With regard to this clonotype: Its antigen is undetermined.

TCRdb used MiXCR to reprocess the reads, holding one entry per CDR3 protein. This table holds about 63,000 distinct CDR3 sequences, 20% to 25% found once. CDR3 length equals 15 residues. Unmatched junction bases numbered 7, after V lost 5 bases and J lost 2 bases. Germline CDR1 is MNHEY and CDR2 is SVGAGI. This sample comprised CD8+ T cells from cultured PBMCs, obtained from culture after CMV antigen stimulation. The clonotype was recovered from a human donor in good health (CMV status not recorded). Some clones in this sample may be carry-over from other donors' samples. The V call is TRBV6-5, the J call TRBJ2-7, with 9 nucleotides matching TRBD2. The CDR3: CASSQRGVPTYEQYF. CDR3 in DNA: TGTGCCAGCAGTCAGCGGGGGGTTCCAACCTACGAGCAGTACTTC.